Presented here are 10 T cell receptor beta chains from one specimen sequenced in a study of molecular identifiers for immune sequencing clone quantification. MiXCR was run by TCRdb on the PCR reads, yielding one entry per CDR3 protein. This sample carries about 510,000 distinct CDR3 sequences, about 22% of them seen once, and the ten largest clones take about 0.8%. The sequenced sample was naive CD8+ T cells from blood, with Jurkat cell RNA spiked in. Subset indicated: FACS-sorted CD8+CD4-CCR7+CD45RA+ naive T cells. Receptor source: a human donor in good health. Some libraries in this study had Jurkat cell RNA spiked in.

This clonotype was seen ten or more times. The chain has TRBV7-9 and TRBJ1-1; D uncertain. V was shortened by 1 base and J by 6 bases, with 9 bases between the two germline ends. Germline V gives CDR1 SEHNR, CDR2 FQNEAQ (reference sequence). The length of the CDR3 is 13 residues. CDR3 residues: CASSLGPDPEAFF. The CDR3 DNA is TGTGCCAGCAGCTTAGGACCGGATCCTGAAGCTTTCTTT.

This rearrangement joins TRBV6-5 to TRBJ2-7; perhaps TRBD1 as D (6 bases). In germline, CDR1 is MNHEY, CDR2 SVGAGI. Between the trimmed V and J ends, which lost 8 bases and 0 bases, there was a span of 20 bases. This CDR3 is built from 16 residues. The CDR3 DNA follows: TGTGCCAGCGGTTCCCATGGACAGTTTACCTCCTACGAGCAGTACTTC. It translates to CASGSHGQFTSYEQYF.

This clonotype was observed a few times. The rearrangement uses TRBV12-3 or TRBV12-4 and TRBJ2-7; 7 bases are a match to TRBD2. V lost 5 bases and J lost 5; bases outside the gene matches: 12. CDR3 length: 15 amino acids. The CDR3 coding sequence is TGTGCCAGCAGTCCACCGGGAGGCAGGTCCAACGAGCAGTACTTC. Its translation: CASSPPGGRSNEQYF.

The CDR3 is CASSHTGTGTYEQYF. In nucleotides, the CDR3 is TGTGCCAGCAGCCATACCGGGACAGGGACCTACGAGCAGTACTTC. V usage is TRBV16 and J usage is TRBJ2-7; 9 nucleotides line up with TRBD1. The germline gives CDR1 KGHSY, CDR2 FQNENV. The CDR3 contains 15 residues. J was trimmed by 2 bases and V by 3 bases; bases with no gene match: 5.

This clonotype turned up a few times. The chain employs TRBV4-1 and TRBJ2-5, with 7 positions matching TRBD2. Germline assignment: CDR1 MGHRA and CDR2 YSYEKL. The CDR3 contains 14 residues. J lost 3 bases, V lost 5 bases, and 6 bases had no gene match. CDR3 sequence: CASSSGTTKETQYF. In DNA form, the CDR3 reads TGCGCCAGCAGCAGTGGGACTACTAAAGAGACCCAGTACTTC.

With respect to this clonotype: It may be a read error: a sequence one base away is much more abundant. The chain joins TRBV9 to TRBJ2-3, with D unresolved. Germline V gene data show CDR1 as SGDLS and CDR2 as YYNGEE. The CDR3 loop spans 15 amino acids. The CDR3 loop reads CASSVVGSSTDTQCF. CDR3 in DNA: TGTGCCAGCAGCGTAGTGGGCAGTAGCACAGATACGCAGTGTTTT.

The table lists this clonotype with many counts. The chain has TRBV29-1 and TRBJ2-2; D gene ambiguous. The CDR3 runs to 13 residues. V was clipped by 4 bases and J by 0 bases, with 6 bases between them. The germline V gene encodes CDR1 SQVTM and CDR2 ANQGSEA. The chain's CDR3 is CSVVAANTGELFF. CDR3 DNA: TGCAGCGTTGTGGCAGCGAACACCGGGGAGCTGTTTTTT.

The chain employs TRBV11-2 and TRBJ1-1; no definite D call. Germline values: CDR1 SGHAT, CDR2 FQNNGV. Deletions cut 5 bases from V and 3 bases from J, with 13 bases between. CDR3 size: 14 residues. The CDR3 reads CASSPPGSDTEAFF. The CDR3 DNA follows: TGTGCCAGCAGCCCCCCGGGTTCGGACACTGAAGCTTTCTTT.

The DNA of the CDR3 is TGTGCCAGCAGCCAACCCCCGGACAGGGACGAGGGGAATGAGCAGTTCTTC. This gives the protein CASSQPPDRDEGNEQFF. The chain carries TRBV7-9 and TRBJ2-1, with 8 nucleotides matching TRBD1. CDR1 is SEHNR and CDR2 is FQNEAQ in the germline V gene (reference sequence). J lost 7 bases, V lost 5 bases, and 16 bases had no gene match. The CDR3 contains 17 residues.

There are many counts of this clonotype. This chain uses TRBV20-1 with TRBJ2-7; tentatively, D is TRBD1 or TRBD2 (5 bases each). V was shortened by 0 bases and J by 2 bases, with 17 bases between the two germline ends. The CDR3 contains 16 residues. The germline V gene has CDR1 DFQATT and CDR2 SNEGSKA (reference sequence). CDR3 in amino acids: CSARDSSGTKAYEQYF. CDR3 nucleotide sequence: TGCAGTGCTAGAGATTCCTCCGGGACCAAAGCCTACGAGCAGTACTTC.